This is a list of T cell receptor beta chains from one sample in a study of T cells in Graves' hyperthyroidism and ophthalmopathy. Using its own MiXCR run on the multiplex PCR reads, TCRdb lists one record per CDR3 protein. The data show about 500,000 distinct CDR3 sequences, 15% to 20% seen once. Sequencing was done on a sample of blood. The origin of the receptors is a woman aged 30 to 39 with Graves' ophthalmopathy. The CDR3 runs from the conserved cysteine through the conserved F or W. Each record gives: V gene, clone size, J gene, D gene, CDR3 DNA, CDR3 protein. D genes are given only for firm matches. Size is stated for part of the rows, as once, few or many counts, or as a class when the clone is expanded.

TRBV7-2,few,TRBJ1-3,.,TGTGCCAGCAGCTTAGCGCACAGTAAAGGAAACACCATATATTTT,CASSLAHSKGNTIYF
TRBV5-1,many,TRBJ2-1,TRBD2,TGCGCCAGCAGCTGGGCATCGGGAGGGCTCGTAAATGAGCAGTTCTTC,CASSWASGGLVNEQFF
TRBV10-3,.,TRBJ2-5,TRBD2,TGTGCCATCAGCCCCGAGATAGCGGGAGTTGGCGAGACCCAGTACTTC,CAISPEIAGVGETQYF
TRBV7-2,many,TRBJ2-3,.,TGTGCCAGCAGCTCTTACACAGATACGCAGTATTTT,CASSSYTDTQYF
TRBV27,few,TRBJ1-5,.,TGTGCCAGCAGTTTCTTCGGGGATGGCAATCAGCCCCAGCATTTT,CASSFFGDGNQPQHF
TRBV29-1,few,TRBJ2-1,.,TGCAGCGTTGAAGATCGGGGAGCGGAGGAAACCTACAATGAGCAGTTCTTC,CSVEDRGAEETYNEQFF
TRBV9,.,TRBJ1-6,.,TGTGCCAGCAGCCCCACCGGGGACCGAGGTTCACCCCTCCACTTT,CASSPTGDRGSPLHF
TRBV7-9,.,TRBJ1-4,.,TGTGCCAGCAGCTTAGAGGGCCGGGTCGAAAAACTGTTTTTT,CASSLEGRVEKLFF
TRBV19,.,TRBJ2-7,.,TGTGCCAGTAGTAAGGGGCAAGGACCGGGGGAGGAGCAGTACTTC,CASSKGQGPGEEQYF
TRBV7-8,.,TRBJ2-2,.,TGTGCCAGCAGCTTAGTTGCCGGGACCCTCACCGGGGAGCTGTTTTTT,CASSLVAGTLTGELFF
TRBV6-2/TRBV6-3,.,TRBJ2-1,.,TGTGCCAGCAGTTACCGGGCTAGTCATGCCCCCTACAATGAGCAGTTCTTC,CASSYRASHAPYNEQFF
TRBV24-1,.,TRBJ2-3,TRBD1,TGTGCCACCAGTGGTCTAGGGACAGATTCCACAGATACGCAGTATTTT,CATSGLGTDSTDTQYF
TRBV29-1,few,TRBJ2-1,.,TGCAGCGTTGACGGGCTATTGAGCTCCTACAATGAGCAGTTCTTC,CSVDGLLSSYNEQFF
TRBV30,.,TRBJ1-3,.,TGTGCCTGGTCTCACAGGACTCCTGGAAACACCATATATTTT,CAWSHRTPGNTIYF
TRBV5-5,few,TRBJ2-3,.,TGTGCCAGCAGCCTCCCCCCCCTTAGGGATACGCAGTATTTT,CASSLPPLRDTQYF
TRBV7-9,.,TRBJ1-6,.,TGTGCCAGCAGCTCAGGTGACCCTAGGTCACCCCTCCACTTT,CASSSGDPRSPLHF
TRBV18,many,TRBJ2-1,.,TGTGCCAGCTCACCAGGGGGGACGTACAATGAGCAGTTCTTC,CASSPGGTYNEQFF
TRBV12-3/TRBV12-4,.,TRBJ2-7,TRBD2,TGTGCCAGCAGACACGAGCGGGAGTCTTACAATGAGCAGTACTTC,CASRHERESYNEQYF
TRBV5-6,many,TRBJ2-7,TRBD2,TGTGCCAGCAGCTTAAGTGGCGGGAGCTACGTCGAGCAGTACTTC,CASSLSGGSYVEQYF